The rows below give T cell receptor beta chains drawn from one sample of a study of blood T cell repertoires in COVID-19. The repertoire was sequenced with immunoSEQ multiplex PCR; TCRdb's copy has only in-frame clones and lacks some. The table lists around 290,000 clones, about nine tenths of them singletons, with approximately 2.1% in the top ten. The source material was peripheral blood. The source is a woman aged 25 to 45 with COVID-19, enrolled during active disease. Both conserved end residues are part of each CDR3. The D gene is left open where the match is weak. Clone size, where shown, is once, few, many, or a class for clones that have expanded.

>TRBD2|TRBV5-1|TRBJ2-7|once
CASSTTSGSSYEQYF
TGCGCCAGCAGTACGACTAGCGGCTCTTCCTACGAGCAGTACTTC
>-|TRBV30|TRBJ2-4|-
CAWDQGSKNIQYF
TGTGCCTGGGACCAGGGATCTAAAAACATTCAGTACTTC
>-|TRBV28|TRBJ1-1|-
CASRGEWDYNTEAFF
TGTGCCAGCAGGGGGGAGTGGGACTACAACACTGAAGCTTTCTTT
>-|TRBV6-2/TRBV6-3|TRBJ1-1|few
CASSWGGTEAFF
TGTGCCAGCAGTTGGGGAGGGACTGAAGCTTTCTTT
>TRBD1|TRBV6-4|TRBJ1-2|-
CASSESTGYGYTF
TGTGCCAGCAGTGAGTCGACAGGGTATGGCTACACCTTC
>-|TRBV21-1|TRBJ1-1|-
CASSKVSRQANTEAFF
TGTGCCAGCAGCAAAGTGTCCCGACAGGCCAACACTGAAGCTTTCTTT
>-|TRBV19|TRBJ1-4|-
CASSAQAVGEKLFF
TGTGCCAGTAGTGCACAGGCTGTTGGTGAAAAACTGTTTTTT
>TRBD1|TRBV5-5|TRBJ2-2|-
CASSSPTGQGTGELFF
TGTGCCAGCAGCTCGCCCACGGGACAGGGGACCGGGGAGCTGTTTTTT
>-|TRBV6-1|TRBJ2-5|-
CASSEGRIQETQYF
TGTGCCAGCAGTGAAGGGCGGATACAAGAGACCCAGTACTTC
>TRBD1|TRBV29-1|TRBJ1-1|-
CSVERDRGETEAFF
TGCAGCGTTGAGAGGGACAGGGGAGAGACTGAAGCTTTCTTT
>-|TRBV27|TRBJ1-2|once
CASSFGRFVTGGYTF
TGTGCCAGCAGTTTTGGCAGGTTCGTTACAGGAGGCTACACCTTC
>TRBD2|TRBV11-2|TRBJ2-7|-
CASSLVSLGLAIPSYEQYF
TGTGCCAGCAGCCTAGTCTCCTTGGGACTAGCTATTCCCTCCTACGAGCAGTACTTC
>TRBD1|TRBV19|TRBJ2-7|-
CASSTVSGQGGNEQYF
TGTGCCAGTAGTACCGTTTCGGGACAGGGGGGCAACGAGCAGTACTTC
>-|TRBV18|TRBJ2-2|once
CASSPRTGPGELFF
TGTGCCAGCTCACCACGAACAGGCCCCGGGGAGCTGTTTTTT
>-|TRBV12-3/TRBV12-4|TRBJ1-1|-
CASTIREDTEAFF
TGTGCCAGCACCATTAGGGAGGACACTGAAGCTTTCTTT
>-|TRBV19|TRBJ1-3|-
CASSTGFTSGNTIYF
TGTGCCAGTAGTACAGGTTTCACCTCTGGAAACACCATATATTTT
>-|TRBV27|TRBJ2-7|-
CASSPGGAYEQYF
TGTGCCAGCTCCCCCGGGGGTGCCTACGAGCAGTACTTC
>TRBD1|TRBV9|TRBJ1-5|-
CASSDRGGQPQHF
TGTGCCAGCAGCGACAGGGGCGGTCAGCCCCAGCATTTT
>TRBD1|TRBV2|TRBJ2-2|-
CASSDGQGVNTGELFF
TGTGCCAGCAGTGACGGGCAGGGGGTAAACACCGGGGAGCTGTTTTTT
>TRBD1|TRBV5-1|TRBJ2-2|-
CASSQSWTGNTGELFF
TGCGCCAGCAGCCAGAGCTGGACAGGGAACACCGGGGAGCTGTTTTTT
>-|TRBV7-8|TRBJ2-7|once
CASSSNWRSEQYF
TGTGCCAGCAGCTCAAATTGGAGATCCGAGCAGTACTTC
>TRBD1|TRBV6-5|TRBJ1-6|-
CATAQSQGVGSPLHF
TGTGCCACCGCACAGTCACAGGGGGTGGGATCACCCCTCCACTTT
>TRBD1|TRBV30|TRBJ2-7|once
CAWDQETGGEQYF
TGTGCCTGGGACCAAGAGACAGGGGGCGAGCAGTACTTC
>-|TRBV5-1|TRBJ2-1|few
CASTRGDYNEQFF
TGCGCCAGCACTCGGGGTGACTACAATGAGCAGTTCTTC
>TRBD1|TRBV29-1|TRBJ1-1|-
CSSTGGENTEAFF
TGCAGCTCAACAGGGGGTGAGAACACTGAAGCTTTCTTT
>TRBD1|TRBV2|TRBJ2-5|-
CASSESGGRETQYF
TGTGCCAGCAGTGAATCAGGGGGCAGGGAGACCCAGTACTTC
>TRBD2|TRBV5-4|TRBJ2-2|once
CASTSGTSGRTNTGELFF
TGTGCCAGCACCTCCGGGACTAGCGGGAGGACGAACACCGGGGAGCTGTTTTTT
>TRBD2|TRBV7-9|TRBJ2-5|-
CASSRDGGTRGETQYF
TGTGCCAGCAGCCGCGACGGGGGGACTAGGGGAGAGACCCAGTACTTC
>-|TRBV7-2|TRBJ1-2|-
CASSSRSGNFISGYTF
TGTGCCAGCAGCTCCCGGTCAGGGAACTTTATTAGTGGCTACACCTTC
>TRBD1|TRBV6-5|TRBJ2-2|-
CASSMDRGTTGELFF
TGTGCCAGCAGCATGGACAGGGGGACCACCGGGGAGCTGTTTTTT
>TRBD1|TRBV6-5|TRBJ2-7|-
CASRTGTGIAYEQYF
TGTGCCAGCCGAACCGGGACAGGGATCGCCTACGAGCAGTACTTC
>-|TRBV20-1|TRBJ1-5|-
CSARDLQAQHF
TGCAGTGCTAGAGATTTACAGGCCCAGCATTTT
>TRBD2|TRBV27|TRBJ2-1|-
CASSLLVGLAGVTSYNEQFF
TGTGCCAGCAGTTTGCTGGTGGGACTAGCGGGAGTTACGTCCTACAATGAGCAGTTCTTC
>TRBD1|TRBV7-2|TRBJ1-5|-
CASSSTDRGRSQPQHF
TGTGCCAGCAGCTCGACCGACAGGGGGCGAAGTCAGCCCCAGCATTTT
>-|TRBV28|TRBJ1-3|-
CASRGSPIGSSGNTIYF
TGTGCCAGCAGGGGCAGCCCCATCGGGAGCTCTGGAAACACCATATATTTT
>-|TRBV5-6|TRBJ2-7|few
CASSLNGLALRSSYEQYF
TGTGCCAGCAGCTTGAATGGGCTAGCGCTAAGGAGCTCCTACGAGCAGTACTTC
>TRBD2|TRBV5-6|TRBJ2-5|once
CASSLAGGETQYF
TGTGCCAGCAGCTTAGCGGGGGGAGAGACCCAGTACTTC
>-|TRBV10-3|TRBJ2-1|once
CASGDSGLNNEQFF
TGTGCCTCGGGGGATTCGGGACTCAACAATGAGCAGTTCTTC
>TRBD1|TRBV7-9|TRBJ1-2|-
CASSLEGTGFYGYTF
TGTGCCAGCAGCTTAGAGGGGACAGGGTTTTATGGCTACACCTTC
>TRBD1|TRBV7-8|TRBJ1-6|-
CASSLLPPGQGYSPLHF
TGTGCCAGCAGCTTGCTACCCCCGGGACAGGGATATTCACCCCTCCACTTT
>-|TRBV27|TRBJ2-3|once
CASSLSGQRTDTQYF
TGTGCCAGCAGTTTATCGGGGCAGCGCACAGATACGCAGTATTTT
>-|TRBV3-1/TRBV3-2|TRBJ2-1|-
CASSQDLRTGSYNEQFF
TGTGCCAGCAGCCAAGATCTAAGAACAGGTTCCTACAATGAGCAGTTCTTC
>-|TRBV5-1|TRBJ1-1|-
CASTGQPDTEAFF
TGCGCCAGCACCGGACAGCCCGACACTGAAGCTTTCTTT
>TRBD2|TRBV3-1/TRBV3-2|TRBJ2-7|-
CASSQDLAGSSYEQYF
TGTGCCAGCAGCCAAGATCTAGCGGGGAGCTCCTACGAGCAGTACTTC
>TRBD1|TRBV5-6|TRBJ2-7|few
CASSLSGTGHGEQYF
TGTGCCAGCAGCCTCTCCGGGACAGGGCACGGGGAGCAGTACTTC
>-|TRBV29-1|TRBJ1-2|-
CSVERAGGYTF
TGCAGCGTGGAAAGGGCGGGTGGCTACACCTTC
>-|TRBV4-2|TRBJ2-7|-
CASSQAETILYEQYF
TGTGCCAGCAGCCAAGCCGAGACTATCCTATACGAGCAGTACTTC
>TRBD2|TRBV19|TRBJ2-5|-
CASSLTPGLAFEETQYF
TGTGCCAGTAGTCTAACCCCGGGACTAGCTTTCGAAGAGACCCAGTACTTC